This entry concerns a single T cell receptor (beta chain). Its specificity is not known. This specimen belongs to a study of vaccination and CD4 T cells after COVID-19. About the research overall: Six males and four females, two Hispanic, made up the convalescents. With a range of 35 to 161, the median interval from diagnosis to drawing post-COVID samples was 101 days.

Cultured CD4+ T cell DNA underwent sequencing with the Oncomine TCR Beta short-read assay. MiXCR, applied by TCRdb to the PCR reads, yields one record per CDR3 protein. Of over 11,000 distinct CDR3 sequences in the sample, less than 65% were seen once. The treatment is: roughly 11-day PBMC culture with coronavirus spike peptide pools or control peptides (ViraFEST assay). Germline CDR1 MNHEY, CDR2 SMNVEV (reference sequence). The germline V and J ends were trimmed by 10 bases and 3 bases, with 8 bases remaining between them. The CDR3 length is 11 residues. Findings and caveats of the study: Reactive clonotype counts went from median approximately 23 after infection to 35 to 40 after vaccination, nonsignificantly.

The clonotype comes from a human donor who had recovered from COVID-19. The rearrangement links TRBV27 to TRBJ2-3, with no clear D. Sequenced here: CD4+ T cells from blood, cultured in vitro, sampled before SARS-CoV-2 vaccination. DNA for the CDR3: TGTGCCACCTCCGGGACAGATACGCAGTATTTT. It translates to CATSGTDTQYF.